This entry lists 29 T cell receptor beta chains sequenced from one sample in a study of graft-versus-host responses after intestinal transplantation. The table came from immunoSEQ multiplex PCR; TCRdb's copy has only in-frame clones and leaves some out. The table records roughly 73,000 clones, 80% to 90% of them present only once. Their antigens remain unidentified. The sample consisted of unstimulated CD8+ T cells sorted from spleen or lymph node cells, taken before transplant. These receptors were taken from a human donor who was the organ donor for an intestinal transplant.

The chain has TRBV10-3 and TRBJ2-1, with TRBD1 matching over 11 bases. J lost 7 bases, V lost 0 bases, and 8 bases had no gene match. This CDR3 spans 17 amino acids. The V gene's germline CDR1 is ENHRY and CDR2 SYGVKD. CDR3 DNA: TGTGCCATCAGTGAGTCGTGGGGACAGGGGGGCCGGAATGAGCAGTTCTTC. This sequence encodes CAISESWGQGGRNEQFF.

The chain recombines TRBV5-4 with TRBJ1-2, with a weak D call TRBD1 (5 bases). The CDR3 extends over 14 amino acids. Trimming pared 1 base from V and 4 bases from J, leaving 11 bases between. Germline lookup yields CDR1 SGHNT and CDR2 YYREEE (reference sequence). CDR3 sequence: CASSLTLRGYGYTF. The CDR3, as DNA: TGTGCCAGCAGCTTGACCCTAAGGGGCTATGGCTACACCTTC.

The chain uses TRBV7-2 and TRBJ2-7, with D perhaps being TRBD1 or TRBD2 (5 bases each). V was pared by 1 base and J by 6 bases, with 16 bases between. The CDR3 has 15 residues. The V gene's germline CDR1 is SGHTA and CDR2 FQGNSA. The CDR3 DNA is TGTGCCAGCAGCTTAGTATACAGGACTGCCACCGAGCAGTACTTC. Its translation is CASSLVYRTATEQYF. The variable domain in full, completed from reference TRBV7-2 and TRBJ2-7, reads GAGVSQSPSNKVTEKGKDVELRCDPISGHTALYWYRQSLGQGLEFLIYFQGNSAPDKSGLPSDRFSAERTGGSVSTLTIQRTQQEDSAVYLCASSLVYRTATEQYFGPGTRLTVT.

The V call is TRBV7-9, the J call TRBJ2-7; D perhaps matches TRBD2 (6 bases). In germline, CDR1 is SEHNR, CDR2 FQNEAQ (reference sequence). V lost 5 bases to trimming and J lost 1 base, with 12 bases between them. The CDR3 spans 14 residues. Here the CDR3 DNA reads TGTGCCAGCAGCCCCCCCGGGGGATCCTACGAGCAGTACTTC. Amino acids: CASSPPGGSYEQYF. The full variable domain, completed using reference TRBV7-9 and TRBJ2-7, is DTGVSQNPRHKITKRGQNVTFRCDPISEHNRLYWYRQTLGQGPEFLTYFQNEAQLEKSRLLSDRFSAERPKGSFSTLEIQRTEQGDSAMYLCASSPPGGSYEQYFGPGTRLTVT.

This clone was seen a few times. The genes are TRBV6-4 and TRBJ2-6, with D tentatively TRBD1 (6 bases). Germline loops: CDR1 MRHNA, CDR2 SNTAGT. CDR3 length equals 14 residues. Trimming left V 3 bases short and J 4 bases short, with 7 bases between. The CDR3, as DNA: TGTGCCAGCAGTGAGGGGGCCGGGGCCAACGTCCTGACTTTC. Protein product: CASSEGAGANVLTF.

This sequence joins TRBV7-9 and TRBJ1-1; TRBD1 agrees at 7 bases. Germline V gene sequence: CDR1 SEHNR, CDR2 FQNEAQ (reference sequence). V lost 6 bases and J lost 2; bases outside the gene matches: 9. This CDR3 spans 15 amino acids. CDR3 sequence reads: CASRYPGTANTEAFF. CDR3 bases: TGTGCCAGCAGATATCCCGGGACAGCTAACACTGAAGCTTTCTTT.

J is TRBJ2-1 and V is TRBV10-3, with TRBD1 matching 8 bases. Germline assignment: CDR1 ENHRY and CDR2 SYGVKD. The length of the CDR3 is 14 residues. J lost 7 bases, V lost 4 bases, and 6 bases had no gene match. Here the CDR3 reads CAISGGQGANEQFF. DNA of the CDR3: TGTGCCATCAGTGGGGGGCAGGGGGCAAATGAGCAGTTCTTC.

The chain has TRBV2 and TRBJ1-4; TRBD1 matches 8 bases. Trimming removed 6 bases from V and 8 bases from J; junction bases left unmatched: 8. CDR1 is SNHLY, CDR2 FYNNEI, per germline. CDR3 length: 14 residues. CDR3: CASRDTGGREKLFF. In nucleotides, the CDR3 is TGTGCCAGCAGGGACACAGGGGGGCGCGAAAAACTGTTTTTT.

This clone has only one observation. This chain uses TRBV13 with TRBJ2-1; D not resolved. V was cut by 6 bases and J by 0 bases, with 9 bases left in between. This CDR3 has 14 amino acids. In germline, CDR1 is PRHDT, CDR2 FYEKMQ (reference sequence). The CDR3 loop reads CASRWASSYNEQFF. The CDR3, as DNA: TGTGCCAGCAGGTGGGCAAGCTCCTACAATGAGCAGTTCTTC.

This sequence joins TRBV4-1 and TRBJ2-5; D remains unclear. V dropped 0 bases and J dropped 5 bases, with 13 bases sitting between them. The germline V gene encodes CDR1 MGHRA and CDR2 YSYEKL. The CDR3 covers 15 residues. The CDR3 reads CASSQDPGPVETQYF. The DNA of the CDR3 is TGCGCCAGCAGCCAAGATCCCGGACCGGTGGAGACCCAGTACTTC.

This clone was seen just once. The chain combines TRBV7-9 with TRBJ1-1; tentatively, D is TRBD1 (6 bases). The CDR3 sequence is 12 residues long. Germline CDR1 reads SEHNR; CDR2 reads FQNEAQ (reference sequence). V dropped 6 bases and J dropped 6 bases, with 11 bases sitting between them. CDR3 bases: TGTGCCAGCAGTAACAGGGTCTCTGAAGCTTTCTTT. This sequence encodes CASSNRVSEAFF. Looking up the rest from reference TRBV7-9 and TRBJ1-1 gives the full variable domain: DTGVSQNPRHKITKRGQNVTFRCDPISEHNRLYWYRQTLGQGPEFLTYFQNEAQLEKSRLLSDRFSAERPKGSFSTLEIQRTEQGDSAMYLCASSNRVSEAFFGQGTRLTVV.

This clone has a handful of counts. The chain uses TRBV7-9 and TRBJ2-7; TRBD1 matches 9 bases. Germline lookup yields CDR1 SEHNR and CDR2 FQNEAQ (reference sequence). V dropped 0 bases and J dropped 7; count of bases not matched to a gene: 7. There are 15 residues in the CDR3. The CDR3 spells CASSLAGTGWSEQYF. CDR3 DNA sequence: TGTGCCAGCAGCTTAGCGGGGACAGGGTGGTCTGAGCAGTACTTC.

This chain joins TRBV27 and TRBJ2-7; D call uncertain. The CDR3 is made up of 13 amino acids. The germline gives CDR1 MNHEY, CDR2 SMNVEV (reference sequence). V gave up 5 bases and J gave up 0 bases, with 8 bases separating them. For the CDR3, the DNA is TGTGCCAGCAGTCCGCCTAGCTCCTACGAGCAGTACTTC. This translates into CASSPPSSYEQYF.

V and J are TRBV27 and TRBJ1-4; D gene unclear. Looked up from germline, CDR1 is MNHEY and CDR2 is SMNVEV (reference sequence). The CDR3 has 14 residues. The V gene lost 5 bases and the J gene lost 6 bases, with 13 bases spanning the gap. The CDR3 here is CASSLIAGDEKLFF. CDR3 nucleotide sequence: TGTGCCAGCAGTCTCATAGCGGGAGATGAAAAACTGTTTTTT.

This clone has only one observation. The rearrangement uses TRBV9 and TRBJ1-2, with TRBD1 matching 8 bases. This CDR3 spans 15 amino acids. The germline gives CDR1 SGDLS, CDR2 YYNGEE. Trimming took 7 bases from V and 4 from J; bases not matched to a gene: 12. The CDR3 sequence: CASPTGQGRVYGYTF. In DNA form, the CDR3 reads TGTGCCAGCCCGACTGGACAGGGAAGGGTCTATGGCTACACCTTC.

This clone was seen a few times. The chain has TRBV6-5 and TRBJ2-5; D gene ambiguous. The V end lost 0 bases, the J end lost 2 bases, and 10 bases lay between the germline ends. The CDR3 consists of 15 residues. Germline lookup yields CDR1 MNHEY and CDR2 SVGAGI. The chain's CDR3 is CASSYSIYGQETQYF. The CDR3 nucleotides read TGTGCCAGCAGTTACTCGATTTATGGACAAGAGACCCAGTACTTC.

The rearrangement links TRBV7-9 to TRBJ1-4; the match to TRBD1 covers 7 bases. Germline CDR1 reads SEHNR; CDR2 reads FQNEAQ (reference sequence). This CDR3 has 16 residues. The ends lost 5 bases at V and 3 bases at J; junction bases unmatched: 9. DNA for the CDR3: TGTGCCAGCAGCCCCCCCCGACAGGGTCCTAATGAAAAACTGTTTTTT. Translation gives CASSPPRQGPNEKLFF.

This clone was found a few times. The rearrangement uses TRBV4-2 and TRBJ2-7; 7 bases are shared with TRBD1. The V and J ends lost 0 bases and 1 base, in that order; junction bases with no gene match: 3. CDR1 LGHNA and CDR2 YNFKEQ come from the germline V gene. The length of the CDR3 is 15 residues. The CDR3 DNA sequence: TGTGCCAGCAGCCAAGATCCGGGACAGTCCTACGAGCAGTACTTC. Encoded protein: CASSQDPGQSYEQYF.

CDR3 in DNA: TGTGCCAGCAGTCCTGGTGTCGGGAACGCATTTGAGTACTTC. This gives the protein CASSPGVGNAFEYF. This sequence joins TRBV6-5 and TRBJ2-4; tentatively, D is TRBD2 (5 bases). This CDR3 region has 14 residues. Between the trimmed V and J ends, which lost 5 bases and 14 bases, there was a span of 22 bases. Per the germline V gene, CDR1 is MNHEY and CDR2 is SVGAGI.

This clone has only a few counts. The CDR3 DNA follows: TGTGCCAGCAGTGGGGGCACTGAAGCTTTCTTT. This encodes CASSGGTEAFF. This sequence joins TRBV2 and TRBJ1-1; the D is unclear. With 4 bases removed from V and 4 bases from J, the gap between germline ends came to 4 bases. Germline V gene sequence: CDR1 SNHLY, CDR2 FYNNEI. This CDR3 is built from 11 residues.

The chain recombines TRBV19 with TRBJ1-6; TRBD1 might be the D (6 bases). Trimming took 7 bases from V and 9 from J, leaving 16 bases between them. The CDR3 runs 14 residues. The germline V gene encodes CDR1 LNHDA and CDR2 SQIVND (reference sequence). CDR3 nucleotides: TGTGCCAGTACAGTCCCGGGACAATTTTCACCCCTCCACTTT. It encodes CASTVPGQFSPLHF.

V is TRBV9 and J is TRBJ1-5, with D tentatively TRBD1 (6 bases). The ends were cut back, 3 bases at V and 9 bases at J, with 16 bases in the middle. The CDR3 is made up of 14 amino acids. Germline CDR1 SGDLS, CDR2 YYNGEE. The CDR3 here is CASSAQDSPAPQHF. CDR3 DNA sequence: TGTGCCAGCAGCGCCCAGGACAGCCCCGCGCCCCAGCATTTT.

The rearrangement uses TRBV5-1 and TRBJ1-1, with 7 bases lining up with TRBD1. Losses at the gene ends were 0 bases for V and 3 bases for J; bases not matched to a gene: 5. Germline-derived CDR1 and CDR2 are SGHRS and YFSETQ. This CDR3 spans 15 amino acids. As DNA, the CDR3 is TGCGCCAGCAGCTTGGGAGGGGGCACTGACACTGAAGCTTTCTTT. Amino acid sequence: CASSLGGGTDTEAFF.

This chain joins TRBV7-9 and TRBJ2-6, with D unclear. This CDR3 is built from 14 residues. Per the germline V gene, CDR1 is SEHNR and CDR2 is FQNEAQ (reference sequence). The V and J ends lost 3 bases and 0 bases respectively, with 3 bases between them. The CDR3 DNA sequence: TGTGCCAGCAGCTTGACCTCTGGGGCCAACGTCCTGACTTTC. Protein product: CASSLTSGANVLTF.

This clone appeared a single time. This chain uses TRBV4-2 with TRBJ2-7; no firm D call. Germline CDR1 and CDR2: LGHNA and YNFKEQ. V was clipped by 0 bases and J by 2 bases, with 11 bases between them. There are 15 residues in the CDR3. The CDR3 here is CASSQDLADTYEQYF. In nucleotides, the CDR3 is TGTGCCAGCAGCCAAGATCTGGCGGATACCTACGAGCAGTACTTC.

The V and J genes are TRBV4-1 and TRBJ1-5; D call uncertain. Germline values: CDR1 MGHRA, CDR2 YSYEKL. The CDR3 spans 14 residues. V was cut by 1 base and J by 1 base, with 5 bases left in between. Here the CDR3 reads CASSQAGSNQPQHF. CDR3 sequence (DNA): TGCGCCAGCAGCCAAGCCGGGAGCAATCAGCCCCAGCATTTT.

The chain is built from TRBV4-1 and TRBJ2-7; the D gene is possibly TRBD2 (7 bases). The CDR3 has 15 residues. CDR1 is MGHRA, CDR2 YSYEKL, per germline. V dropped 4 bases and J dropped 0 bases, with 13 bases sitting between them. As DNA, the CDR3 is TGCGCCAGCAGCCCCGGGAGGACAGACTCCTACGAGCAGTACTTC. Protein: CASSPGRTDSYEQYF.

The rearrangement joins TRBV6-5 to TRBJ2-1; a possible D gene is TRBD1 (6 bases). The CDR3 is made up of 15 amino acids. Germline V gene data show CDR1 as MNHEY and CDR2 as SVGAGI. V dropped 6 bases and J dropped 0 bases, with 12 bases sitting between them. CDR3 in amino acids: CASSPDRSSYNEQFF. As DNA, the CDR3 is TGTGCCAGCAGCCCCGACAGGAGCTCCTACAATGAGCAGTTCTTC.

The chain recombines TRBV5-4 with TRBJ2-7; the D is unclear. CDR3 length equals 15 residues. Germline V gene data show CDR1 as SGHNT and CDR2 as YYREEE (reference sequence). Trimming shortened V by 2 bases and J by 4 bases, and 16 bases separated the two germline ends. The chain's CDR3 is CASSFSGSLTYEQYF. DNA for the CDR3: TGTGCCAGCAGCTTCTCCGGATCTCTGACGTACGAGCAGTACTTC. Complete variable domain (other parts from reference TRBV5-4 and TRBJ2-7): ETGVTQSPTHLIKTRGQQVTLRCSSQSGHNTVSWYQQALGQGPQFIFQYYREEENGRGNFPPRFSGLQFPNYSSELNVNALELDDSALYLCASSFSGSLTYEQYFGPGTRLTVT.